A selection of T cell receptor beta chains follows, all from one sample in a study of blood T cell repertoires in COVID-19. Data came from immunoSEQ multiplex PCR; TCRdb stores just in-frame clones and leaves some out. The sample lists over 200,000 clones; roughly 84% were seen once. Sequenced sample: peripheral blood. All receptors derive from a man aged 40-49 years with active or convalescent COVID-19. The CDR3 runs from the conserved cysteine through the conserved F or W. Fields, in order: J gene, V gene, D gene, clone size, CDR3 DNA, CDR3 protein. D genes are given only for firm matches. Where a row states a size, it is once, few, many or the class of an expanded clone; other rows omit it.

TRBJ1-5 | TRBV6-5 | TRBD1 | . | TGTGCCAGCACTAGGACAGGGACTCAGCCCCAGCATTTT | CASTRTGTQPQHF
TRBJ1-3 | TRBV4-1 | TRBD1 | . | TGCGCCAGCAGCCAATCCGGGACAGGGGGAGACACCATATATTTT | CASSQSGTGGDTIYF
TRBJ1-2 | TRBV2 | TRBD1 | . | TGTGCCGGGAGCCCGAGGACAGGGGACTATGGCTACACCTTC | CAGSPRTGDYGYTF
TRBJ2-1 | TRBV24-1 | TRBD1 | . | TGTGCCACCGGGACAGGGACCCTCGATGAGCAGTTCTTC | CATGTGTLDEQFF
TRBJ2-7 | TRBV28 | . | . | TGTGCCAGCAGTACCGGACCGGCGGGCTCCTACGAGCAGTACTTC | CASSTGPAGSYEQYF
TRBJ2-1 | TRBV2 | TRBD1 | . | TGTGCCAGCAGGAATCAGGGGGCGACTACAAATGAGCGGTTCTTC | CASRNQGATTNERFF
TRBJ1-1 | TRBV6-5 | . | once | TGTGCCAGCAGTTACAGGAGCGGGGGTGGGACTGAAGCTTTCTTT | CASSYRSGGGTEAFF
TRBJ1-2 | TRBV30 | . | . | TGTGCCTGGAGTGTTGTTTTGGGGGCGCGAGGCTACACCTTC | CAWSVVLGARGYTF
TRBJ2-5 | TRBV9 | TRBD2 | . | TGTGCCAGCAGCTCGACTAGCGGGAAGGTAGAGACCCAGTACTTC | CASSSTSGKVETQYF
TRBJ2-3 | TRBV5-1 | . | . | TGCGCCAGCAGCTTGGACGCGGGGGGGACAGGAGATACGCAGTATTTT | CASSLDAGGTGDTQYF
TRBJ2-7 | TRBV4-1 | . | . | TGCGCCAGCAGCCAAGTTGAAGGGGTAGTTGAGAGCTCCTACGAGCAGTACTTC | CASSQVEGVVESSYEQYF
TRBJ2-7 | TRBV14 | . | . | TGTGCCAGCAGCCAACAGGGGTTCGAGCAGTACTTC | CASSQQGFEQYF
TRBJ1-6 | TRBV20-1 | . | few | TGCAGTGCTATTGACAGGTTGAATTCACCCCTCCACTTT | CSAIDRLNSPLHF
TRBJ1-3 | TRBV6-1 | . | . | TGTGCCAGCAGTGAGGGCCACAACGCTGGAAACACCATATATTTT | CASSEGHNAGNTIYF
TRBJ1-5 | TRBV2 | TRBD1 | . | TGTGCCAGCACCGAGACAGGGGGCGTTCAGCCCCAGCATTTT | CASTETGGVQPQHF
TRBJ1-5 | TRBV6-1 | . | . | TGTGCCAGCAGTGAAGCCGCCAGGGCCTATAGCAATCAGCCCCAGCATTTT | CASSEAARAYSNQPQHF
TRBJ1-6 | TRBV3-1/TRBV3-2 | TRBD1 | . | TGTGCCAGCAGCCAAGAGGGACAGTATAATTCACCCCTCCACTTT | CASSQEGQYNSPLHF
TRBJ1-3 | TRBV27 | TRBD1 | . | TGTGCCAGCAGTCCCCGACATGCGGACAGGGGGCGCAACACCATATATTTT | CASSPRHADRGRNTIYF
TRBJ1-2 | TRBV19 | . | . | TGTGCCAGTAGTTCCCGGGACAAGAGGCATGGCTACACCTTC | CASSSRDKRHGYTF
TRBJ1-1 | TRBV6-2/TRBV6-3 | TRBD1 | . | TGTGCCAGCAGCCCACACAGGGGAGCAGGTAGCACTGAAGCTTTCTTT | CASSPHRGAGSTEAFF
TRBJ2-1 | TRBV7-3 | . | . | TGTGCCAGCAGCTTATCTCAGGGCGGGGATGAGCAGTTCTTC | CASSLSQGGDEQFF
TRBJ2-7 | TRBV5-5 | . | once | TGTGCCAGCAGCGTACCCCGGGACGGGAGCTCCTACGAGCAGTACTTC | CASSVPRDGSSYEQYF
TRBJ1-1 | TRBV27 | . | . | TGTGCCACCAAAGAACAGGCCCAGAACACTGAAGCTTTCTTT | CATKEQAQNTEAFF
TRBJ2-7 | TRBV10-1 | TRBD1 | . | TGCGCCACCAAGACCTATACAGGGGGCGCAGTCTACGAGCAGTACTTC | CATKTYTGGAVYEQYF
TRBJ2-7 | TRBV6-2/TRBV6-3 | . | . | TGTGCCAGCAGTTACGGGCTGACCTACGAGCAGTACTTC | CASSYGLTYEQYF
TRBJ2-1 | TRBV19 | . | . | TGTGCCAGTAGAGGGAGGGGAGGGGGAAATGAGCAGTTCTTC | CASRGRGGGNEQFF
TRBJ1-6 | TRBV2 | . | . | TGTGCCAGCAGTGACTTGCGGTTAAATTCACCCCTCCACTTT | CASSDLRLNSPLHF
TRBJ2-3 | TRBV11-2 | . | . | TGTGCCAGCAGCTTAGCAGGGCTAAGCACAGATACGCAGTATTTT | CASSLAGLSTDTQYF
TRBJ2-3 | TRBV28 | . | . | TGTGCCAGCAGTTCAAGTCTGGACTCTAGCACAGATACGCAGTATTTT | CASSSSLDSSTDTQYF
TRBJ2-7 | TRBV5-1 | TRBD1 | . | TGCGCCAGCAGCTTCGGGACAGGGGGTTTCTACGAGCAGTACTTC | CASSFGTGGFYEQYF
TRBJ2-7 | TRBV5-1 | TRBD2 | once | TGCGCCAGCAGCTTGAGAGTAAGCGGGGGGTACGAGCAGTACTTC | CASSLRVSGGYEQYF
TRBJ2-1 | TRBV29-1 | . | . | TGCAGCGTTCGACAGGAAAGAGTCTACAATGAGCAGTTCTTC | CSVRQERVYNEQFF
TRBJ1-3 | TRBV11-3 | . | once | TGTGCCAGCAGCTTAGGTCTAGGCCCTGCCGGAAACACCATATATTTT | CASSLGLGPAGNTIYF
TRBJ2-7 | TRBV28 | . | . | TGTGCCATAACGGGGACTCCTTATTACGAGCAGTACTTC | CAITGTPYYEQYF
TRBJ1-2 | TRBV27 | . | . | TGTGCCAGCAGTTTACACAGGGCAAACTATGGCTACACCTTC | CASSLHRANYGYTF
TRBJ1-3 | TRBV7-9 | TRBD1 | . | TGTGCCAGCAGCACCTGGACAGGGACAGGAACCATATATTTT | CASSTWTGTGTIYF
TRBJ1-6 | TRBV18 | TRBD1 | . | TGTGCCAGCACGCAACAGGGGAATTCACCCCTCCACTTT | CASTQQGNSPLHF
TRBJ2-4 | TRBV5-6 | . | . | TGTGCCAGCAGCCCTCAAGGACTAGCCAAAAACATTCAGTACTTC | CASSPQGLAKNIQYF
TRBJ2-3 | TRBV28 | . | . | TGTGCCAGCAGGATAGTTGGGCTTGACACAGATACGCAGTATTTT | CASRIVGLDTDTQYF
TRBJ1-5 | TRBV19 | TRBD1 | . | TGTGCCAGTAGTCCCGGGACAGGCCGCAATCAGCCCCAGCATTTT | CASSPGTGRNQPQHF
TRBJ2-1 | TRBV27 | TRBD1 | . | TGTGCCAGCAGTCACCGGGACAGAAGGAATGAGCAGTTCTTC | CASSHRDRRNEQFF
TRBJ2-5 | TRBV28 | . | . | TGTGCCAGCAGTAACAGGGAAATAAAGACCCAGTACTTC | CASSNREIKTQYF
TRBJ2-1 | TRBV2 | . | . | TGTGCCAGCAGTCCCCTCGCAGGGGGGTATGAGCAGTTCTTC | CASSPLAGGYEQFF
TRBJ1-4 | TRBV7-9 | . | once | TGTGCCAGCACCGACAGTCTCTATAATGAAAAACTGTTTTTT | CASTDSLYNEKLFF
TRBJ1-5 | TRBV18 | . | . | TGTGCCAGCTCACCAGCGGGGGGGGTAGCTCAGCCCCAGCATTTT | CASSPAGGVAQPQHF
TRBJ2-5 | TRBV28 | . | . | TGTGCCAGCAGTCCTACCGGGGAGACCCAGTACTTC | CASSPTGETQYF
TRBJ1-6 | TRBV5-1 | . | . | TGCGCCAGCAGCTTGGTTACAGGAGGGAATTCACCCCTCCACTTT | CASSLVTGGNSPLHF
TRBJ1-1 | TRBV7-2 | . | . | TGTGCCAGCAGCATACGACAGGAGTACACTGAAGCTTTCTTT | CASSIRQEYTEAFF
TRBJ1-1 | TRBV28 | TRBD1 | . | TGTGCCAGCAGTCCGACGACAGGGGATACTGAAGCTTTCTTT | CASSPTTGDTEAFF
TRBJ2-7 | TRBV6-4 | TRBD1 | . | TGTGCCAGCAAGATGGTCGGACAGGGGGCGGGTGAGCAGTACTTC | CASKMVGQGAGEQYF
TRBJ1-5 | TRBV11-2 | . | . | TGTGCCAGCAGCTTAGAGAGGAATCAGCCCCAGCATTTT | CASSLERNQPQHF
TRBJ1-4 | TRBV9 | . | once | TGTGCCAGCAGTAAAGCCACAACTAATGAAAAACTGTTTTTT | CASSKATTNEKLFF
TRBJ2-5 | TRBV6-5 | TRBD1 | once | TGTGCCAGCAGTCCAATTTTGACAGGGAGAGAGACCCAGTACTTC | CASSPILTGRETQYF
TRBJ2-7 | TRBV20-1 | TRBD1 | . | TGCAGTGCTAGTACCGGGACAGGATCACGCGAGCAGTACTTC | CSASTGTGSREQYF
TRBJ1-1 | TRBV5-6 | . | . | TGTGCCAGCAGCTCCCTGACAAGAGAGAACACTGAAGCTTTCTTT | CASSSLTRENTEAFF
TRBJ2-3 | TRBV28 | TRBD2 | . | TGTGCCAGCAGCGGGAGCGGGGGGCTCACAGATACGCAGTATTTT | CASSGSGGLTDTQYF
TRBJ1-5 | TRBV27 | . | . | TGTGCCAGCAGTTTATATTCAGTCAATCAGCCCCAGCATTTT | CASSLYSVNQPQHF
TRBJ1-1 | TRBV10-2 | . | . | TGCGCCAGCAGTGAGTCCGTGGGGGCGGGTCGGGCTGAAGCTTTCTTT | CASSESVGAGRAEAFF
TRBJ2-5 | TRBV27 | TRBD1 | . | TGTGCCAGCAGAGGGACAGTCAGAAAAGAGACCCAGTACTTC | CASRGTVRKETQYF
TRBJ2-7 | TRBV7-3 | TRBD2 | . | TGTGCCAGCAGCCAGGGACTAGCGGGAGCGCAGCTCGAGCAGTACTTC | CASSQGLAGAQLEQYF